These 20 T cell receptor beta chains were sequenced from one sample in a study of T-cell memory formation after mild COVID-19. From the 5' RACE reads, TCRdb called clonotypes with MiXCR, one entry per CDR3 protein. Here the sample spans approximately 390,000 distinct CDR3 sequences, roughly 15% being singletons. Sequencing was done on a sample of PBMCs or a T cell subset sorted from them (not recorded which). All receptors derive from a young man who had mild COVID-19 (a few samples of this study predate the infection). Cell type and time point are not known.

This rearrangement joins TRBV6-5 to TRBJ1-1; D unresolved. The CDR3 spans 13 residues. Germline V gene lookup returns CDR1 MNHEY and CDR2 SVGAGI. V lost 4 bases and J lost 4, with 10 bases in between. The CDR3 loop reads CASSSTLGTEAFF. CDR3 DNA sequence: TGTGCCAGCAGTTCCACTCTGGGCACTGAAGCTTTCTTT.

This chain uses TRBV6-1 with TRBJ2-7; the D gene is possibly TRBD1 (6 bases). Germline V gene lookup returns CDR1 MNHNS and CDR2 SASEGT. The CDR3 is 12 amino acids. Trimming took off 6 bases at V and 3 bases at J, with 9 bases between the two ends. CDR3 nucleotide sequence: TGTGCCAGCAGGGACAGACACTACGAGCAGTACTTC. It encodes CASRDRHYEQYF.

This clonotype was found a few times. The genes are TRBV6-2 or TRBV6-3 and TRBJ2-3, with 10 positions matching TRBD2. Trimming at V came to 2 bases and at J to 14 bases, leaving 13 bases not matched to a gene. This CDR3 comprises 15 residues. Per germline, CDR1 MNHEY and CDR2 SVGEGT. The DNA of the CDR3 is TGTGCCAGCAGTTACAGGGCTAGCGGGGGCCGCGTCCCGTATTTT. Translation gives CASSYRASGGRVPYF.

This rearrangement joins TRBV7-2 to TRBJ1-1, with a possible D match to TRBD1 (5 bases). There are 14 residues in the CDR3. V lost 0 bases and J 4 bases, leaving 9 bases between the germline ends. Germline CDR1 and CDR2: SGHTA and FQGNSA. DNA for the CDR3: TGTGCCAGCAGCTTAGCAGGGGTGCGCACTGAAGCTTTCTTT. Translated, it gives CASSLAGVRTEAFF.

A few counts support this clonotype. The rearrangement links TRBV5-6 to TRBJ1-1; no clear D gene. CDR1 and CDR2 from the germline V gene are SGHDT and YYEEEE. CDR3 size: 13 residues. V shed 6 bases and J shed 1 base, with 10 bases lying between them. The chain's CDR3 is CASTETQNTEAFF. Here the CDR3 DNA reads TGTGCCAGCACCGAGACCCAGAACACTGAAGCTTTCTTT. Using reference TRBV5-6 and TRBJ1-1 for the parts outside the CDR3, the full variable domain is DAGVTQSPTHLIKTRGQQVTLRCSPKSGHDTVSWYQQALGQGPQFIFQYYEEEERQRGNFPDRFSGHQFPNYSSELNVNALLLGDSALYLCASTETQNTEAFFGQGTRLTVV.

Written as DNA, the CDR3 is TGCGCCAGCTGCAAGGACAAACCCAAGGAGCAGTTCTTC. Translation gives CASCKDKPKEQFF. The J gene is TRBJ2-1, the V gene TRBV5-1; D is possibly TRBD1 (5 bases). Looked up from germline, CDR1 is SGHRS and CDR2 is YFSETQ. V lost 7 bases, J lost 10 bases, and 18 bases lay in between. The CDR3 spans 13 residues.

This clonotype was seen only a few times. The rearrangement uses TRBV19 and TRBJ2-3; D is uncertain. Trimming took 3 bases from V and 0 from J, leaving 7 bases between them. The CDR3 is 14 residues long. Looked up from germline, CDR1 is LNHDA and CDR2 is SQIVND (reference sequence). In nucleotides, the CDR3 is TGTGCCAGTAGTATTCAGGAGAGCACAGATACGCAGTATTTT. Translation gives CASSIQESTDTQYF.

The chain is built from TRBV6-1 and TRBJ1-4; D may be TRBD1 (5 bases). Trimming left V 2 bases short and J 3 bases short, with 13 bases between. The germline CDR1 and CDR2 sequences are MNHNS and SASEGT. CDR3 length: 16 residues. In DNA, the CDR3 is TGTGCCAGCAGTGAATGGGGGACCGCCTCTAATGAAAAACTGTTTTTT. It codes for CASSEWGTASNEKLFF.

This clonotype was counted many times. The chain has TRBV5-1 and TRBJ1-2; no definite D call. The V and J ends lost 4 bases and 8 bases respectively, with 18 bases between them. From germline, CDR1 is SGHRS and CDR2 YFSETQ. The CDR3 sequence is 14 residues long. The CDR3 is CASSPSVGSGGYTF. As DNA, the CDR3 is TGCGCCAGCAGCCCCTCGGTGGGATCTGGAGGCTACACCTTC.

This clonotype was picked up a small number of times. V gene TRBV11-2 combines with J gene TRBJ1-3; the match to TRBD1 covers 7 bases. The V gene's germline CDR1 is SGHAT and CDR2 FQNNGV. V lost 1 base to trimming and J lost 2 bases; unmatched junction nucleotides: 2. The CDR3 length is 15 residues. The chain's CDR3 is CASSLGRGTGNTIYF. The CDR3 bases are TGTGCCAGCAGCTTAGGCAGGGGGACTGGAAACACCATATATTTT.

This chain links TRBV18 with TRBJ1-6; 8 nucleotides align to TRBD1. Losses at the gene ends were 6 bases for V and 8 bases for J; bases not matched to a gene: 6. The CDR3 is 14 residues long. CDR1 and CDR2 (germline): KGHSH, LQKENI. The CDR3 DNA reads as TGTGCCAGCTCGCCCGGGACAGGAGATTCACCCCTCCACTTT. This codes for CASSPGTGDSPLHF.

V is TRBV15 and J is TRBJ2-1; tentatively, D is TRBD2 (5 bases). The CDR3 length is 13 residues. The germline CDR1 and CDR2 sequences are LNHNV and YYDKDF (reference sequence). V shed 6 bases and J shed 6 bases, with 12 bases lying between them. The chain's CDR3 is CATRGGQFNEQFF. CDR3 nucleotides: TGTGCCACCAGGGGCGGGCAGTTCAATGAGCAGTTCTTC.

The V gene is TRBV5-4, the J gene TRBJ2-2, with no clear D. V gave up 4 bases and J gave up 4 bases, with 5 bases separating them. CDR3 length equals 12 residues. CDR1 and CDR2 from the germline V gene are SGHNT and YYREEE (reference sequence). The CDR3 nucleotides read TGTGCCAGCAGCCCGGTCACCGGGGAGCTGTTTTTT. Residues: CASSPVTGELFF.

The CDR3 sequence: CASSLGQGASGYTF. CDR3 DNA: TGCGCCAGCAGCCTAGGACAGGGGGCGTCGGGCTACACCTTC. This rearrangement joins TRBV4-3 to TRBJ1-2, with 11 bases fitting TRBD1. The CDR3 loop spans 14 amino acids. Germline V gene sequence: CDR1 LGHNA, CDR2 YSLEER. With V trimmed by 4 bases and J by 8 bases, 6 bases remained unmatched.

This chain links TRBV12-3 or TRBV12-4 with TRBJ2-3; a possible D gene is TRBD2 (6 bases). The CDR3 sequence is 15 residues long. V gave up 7 bases and J gave up 6 bases, with 20 bases separating them. The CDR3 sequence is CASTRRGSPLDTQYF. CDR3 coding DNA: TGTGCCAGCACCCGACGGGGGTCCCCCTTGGATACGCAGTATTTT.

This chain links TRBV7-2 with TRBJ2-3; tentative D call: TRBD2 (7 bases). Germline V gives CDR1 SGHTA, CDR2 FQGNSA. CDR3 length equals 17 residues. Trimming left V 3 bases short and J 2 bases short, with 18 bases between. The CDR3 nucleotides are TGTGCCAGCAGCTTGAAATATCGGGGGGCTTCCACAGATACGCAGTATTTT. This encodes CASSLKYRGASTDTQYF.

This clonotype was detected only a few times. CDR3 protein: CASSLEGAGAFF. The CDR3, as DNA: TGCGCCAGCAGCTTGGAGGGGGCTGGAGCTTTCTTT. The chain couples TRBV5-1 to TRBJ1-1; TRBD1 matches at 7 bases. V trimming: 0 bases; J trimming: 10 bases; junction bases outside the gene matches: 3. In germline, CDR1 is SGHRS, CDR2 YFSETQ. The CDR3 is 12 amino acids.

V and J are TRBV2 and TRBJ1-3; D gene uncertain. Trimming stripped 3 bases from V and 2 bases from J, with 8 bases between. Germline-derived CDR1 and CDR2 are SNHLY and FYNNEI. The CDR3 length is 14 residues. CDR3 in amino acids: CASSEEAAGNTIYF. The CDR3 DNA follows: TGTGCCAGCAGTGAGGAGGCGGCTGGAAACACCATATATTTT. The whole variable domain, remainder taken from reference TRBV2 and TRBJ1-3, is EPEVTQTPSHQVTQMGQEVILRCVPISNHLYFYWYRQILGQKVEFLVSFYNNEISEKSEIFDDQFSVERPDGSNFTLKIRSTKLEDSAMYFCASSEEAAGNTIYFGEGSWLTVV.

The V call is TRBV7-2, the J call TRBJ2-3; D not resolved. Trimming took 7 bases from V and 2 from J, leaving 13 bases between them. CDR1 SGHTA and CDR2 FQGNSA come from the germline V gene. This CDR3 has 14 residues. CDR3 sequence reads: CASTFASTTDTQYF. DNA of the CDR3: TGTGCCAGCACCTTTGCCAGCACCACAGATACGCAGTATTTT. The whole variable domain, filled in from reference TRBV7-2 and TRBJ2-3, reads GAGVSQSPSNKVTEKGKDVELRCDPISGHTALYWYRQSLGQGLEFLIYFQGNSAPDKSGLPSDRFSAERTGGSVSTLTIQRTQQEDSAVYLCASTFASTTDTQYFGPGTRLTVL.

The genes are TRBV4-3 and TRBJ2-3; 7 nucleotides align to TRBD2. The CDR3 covers 16 residues. Per the germline V gene, CDR1 is LGHNA and CDR2 is YSLEER. Losses at the gene ends were 0 bases for V and 4 bases for J; bases not matched to a gene: 7. The CDR3 here is CASSQDVGGRADTQYF. CDR3 nucleotides: TGCGCCAGCAGCCAAGACGTGGGTGGGAGGGCAGATACGCAGTATTTT.